The 22 T cell receptor beta chains presented below share a single source sample, sequenced in a study of shared clonotypes between healthy human individuals. This table comes from immunoSEQ multiplex PCR, and its TCRdb copy is limited to in-frame clones, with some not included. The table includes a few hundred thousand clones, approximately 70% detected once. The sequencing sample was made of memory CD4+ T cells sorted from blood. The subset is: CD45RA-negative fraction. The receptors derive from a man aged 25-40 years in good health.

J is TRBJ2-1 and V is TRBV28; 10 bases align to TRBD1. The CDR3 is made up of 13 amino acids. Germline V gene sequence: CDR1 MDHEN, CDR2 SYDVKM. The V gene end was trimmed by 6 bases and the J gene end by 12 bases; junction bases not matched to a gene: 8. In DNA, the CDR3 is TGTGCCAGCAGGCAAACGACAGGGGGCTGGCAGTTCTTC. The encoded protein is CASRQTTGGWQFF.

Here the CDR3 DNA reads TGTGCCAGCAGCTTAGATATGGGGGGCACAGATACGCAGTATTTT. Residues: CASSLDMGGTDTQYF. This chain links TRBV7-9 with TRBJ2-3; D may match TRBD1 or TRBD2 (5 bases each). Germline lookup yields CDR1 SEHNR and CDR2 FQNEAQ (reference sequence). The CDR3 runs to 15 residues. The ends were cut back, 1 base at V and 1 base at J, with 9 bases in the middle.

V usage is TRBV2 and J usage is TRBJ1-5; TRBD1 might be the D (5 bases). The CDR3 totals 16 residues. V lost 7 bases, J lost 2 bases, and 18 bases lay in between. Per germline, CDR1 SNHLY and CDR2 FYNNEI. The CDR3 sequence is CASNPRNGQGNQPQHF. CDR3 nucleotides: TGTGCCAGCAACCCCCGTAACGGACAAGGCAATCAGCCCCAGCATTTT.

This chain uses TRBV7-2 with TRBJ2-3; D remains ambiguous. The CDR3 loop spans 13 amino acids. Germline loops: CDR1 SGHTA, CDR2 FQGNSA. Trimming removed 4 bases at V and 6 bases at J, with 11 bases between. CDR3 in DNA: TGTGCCAGCAGCTCGTGGTTAAGCGATACGCAGTATTTT. It is translated as CASSSWLSDTQYF.

This clone was seen a few times. The chain is built from TRBV5-5 and TRBJ2-5; D perhaps matches TRBD1 (6 bases). V gave up 5 bases and J gave up 3 bases, with 17 bases separating them. In germline, CDR1 is SGHKS, CDR2 YYEKEE (reference sequence). This CDR3 contains 15 residues. For the CDR3, the DNA is TGTGCCAGCAGTACCCCTCGGGCAGGGGAAGAGACCCAGTACTTC. It is translated as CASSTPRAGEETQYF.

A few counts support this clone. The chain employs TRBV30 and TRBJ1-2, with D possibly TRBD1 on 5 matching bases. The germline gives CDR1 GTSNPN, CDR2 SVGIG (reference sequence). V lost 2 bases to trimming and J lost 8 bases, with 9 bases between them. CDR3 size: 11 residues. The CDR3 DNA is TGTGCCTGGAGTATTGGGGGAGGCTACACCTTC. Translating gives CAWSIGGGYTF. Variable domain in full (rest from reference TRBV30 and TRBJ1-2): SQTIHQWPATLVQPVGSPLSLECTVEGTSNPNLYWYRQAAGRGLQLLFYSVGIGQISSEVPQNLSASRPQDRQFILSSKKLLLSDSGFYLCAWSIGGGYTFGSGTRLTVV.

The CDR3 loop is CASSTGGHLQETQYF. CDR3 sequence (DNA): TGTGCCAGCAGTACCGGGGGCCACCTCCAAGAGACCCAGTACTTC. The chain couples TRBV2 to TRBJ2-5; D assignment may be TRBD1 or TRBD2 (6 bases each). Germline V gene lookup returns CDR1 SNHLY and CDR2 FYNNEI. The CDR3 is made up of 15 amino acids. The ends were cut back, 5 bases at V and 1 base at J, with 14 bases in the middle.

About this clone: Possible read error: a much larger clone is one base away. This CDR3 is also generated by other DNA sequences in the sample. The V call is TRBV6-6, the J call TRBJ1-1; D is undetermined. This CDR3 is 10 amino acids long. Trimming took off 6 bases at V and 4 bases at J, with 3 bases between the two ends. The germline V gene has CDR1 MNHNY and CDR2 SVGAGI (reference sequence). CDR3 nucleotide sequence: TGTGCCAGCAGCCGCACTGAAGCTTTCTTT. This gives the protein CASSRTEAFF.

This clone has a single count. This CDR3 is CASSLSGDSLPYF. CDR3 bases: TGTGCCAGCAGCTTAAGTGGGGACTCTCTTCCGTATTTT. The genes are TRBV7-9 and TRBJ2-3, with a tentative D call TRBD2 (6 bases). The germline CDR1 and CDR2 sequences are SEHNR and FQNEAQ (reference sequence). This CDR3 has 13 residues. The ends were cut back, 2 bases at V and 14 bases at J, with 17 bases in the middle.

V usage is TRBV18 and J usage is TRBJ2-2; the match to TRBD2 covers 8 bases. Germline V CDR1 and CDR2: KGHSH, LQKENI. V was pared by 8 bases and J by 3 bases, with 11 bases of the junction left unmatched. CDR3 length: 16 amino acids. The CDR3 region is CASALTGRVDTGELFF. CDR3 nucleotide sequence: TGTGCCAGCGCCCTAACCGGGAGGGTTGACACCGGGGAGCTGTTTTTT.

The table lists this clone with many counts. The chain links TRBV28 to TRBJ2-2, with D tentatively TRBD2 (5 bases). This CDR3 contains 17 residues. Germline values: CDR1 MDHEN, CDR2 SYDVKM. The V gene lost 2 bases and the J gene lost 0 bases, with 13 bases spanning the gap. Here the CDR3 reads CASSLVGVSSNTGELFF. Written as DNA, the CDR3 is TGTGCCAGCAGTTTAGTCGGGGTGTCCTCGAACACCGGGGAGCTGTTTTTT.

CDR3 residues: CASRAGGEGSDTQYF. DNA of the CDR3: TGTGCCAGCCGGGCGGGTGGCGAGGGTTCAGATACGCAGTATTTT. The chain joins TRBV11-3 to TRBJ2-3; D is perhaps TRBD2 (5 bases). The CDR3 totals 15 residues. V gave up 8 bases and J gave up 4 bases, with 19 bases separating them. Germline V lookup: CDR1 SGHNT, CDR2 YENEEA.

The chain carries TRBV27 and TRBJ2-1, with TRBD2 as a possible D gene (6 bases). The germline V and J ends were trimmed by 0 bases and 15 bases, with 15 bases remaining between them. CDR1 is MNHEY and CDR2 is SMNVEV in the germline V gene (reference sequence). The CDR3 covers 13 residues. The CDR3 protein is CASSLSVLGDWFF. CDR3 DNA sequence: TGTGCCAGCAGTTTATCGGTATTGGGGGACTGGTTCTTC.

This chain joins TRBV7-2 and TRBJ2-1; D might be TRBD2 (6 bases). This CDR3 has 15 residues. Trimming removed 5 bases at V and 3 bases at J, with 14 bases between. The germline V gene has CDR1 SGHTA and CDR2 FQGNSA. CDR3 nucleotide sequence: TGTGCCAGCAGCGCGTTCGCGGGGAACTACAATGAGCAGTTCTTC. This encodes CASSAFAGNYNEQFF.

This chain links TRBV7-2 with TRBJ2-2; 8 bases match TRBD1. After removal of 2 bases from V and 7 bases from J, the junction contained 3 bases not matched to a gene. Per the germline V gene, CDR1 is SGHTA and CDR2 is FQGNSA. The CDR3 totals 14 residues. CDR3: CASSLRGQGGELFF. DNA for the CDR3: TGTGCCAGCAGCTTACGTGGACAGGGCGGGGAGCTGTTTTTT.

The chain is built from TRBV7-3 and TRBJ2-5, with D possibly TRBD2 on 5 matching bases. CDR3 length: 13 residues. Germline V CDR1 and CDR2: SGHTA, FQGTGA. V lost 1 base and J 5 bases, leaving 8 bases between the germline ends. Written as DNA, the CDR3 is TGTGCCAGCAGCTTAATGGGCGGGGAGACCCAGTACTTC. Translated: CASSLMGGETQYF.

This clone was found a few times. This rearrangement joins TRBV4-2 to TRBJ2-2; 9 bases agree with TRBD1. V gave up 3 bases and J gave up 1 base; unmatched junction bases: 0. The CDR3 length is 15 residues. The germline V gene has CDR1 LGHNA and CDR2 YNFKEQ. CDR3 amino acids: CASSQDRGNTGELFF. CDR3 DNA sequence: TGTGCCAGCAGCCAGGACAGGGGGAACACCGGGGAGCTGTTTTTT.

The chain has TRBV4-1 and TRBJ1-3; D might be TRBD1 (6 bases). CDR1 and CDR2 from the germline V gene are MGHRA and YSYEKL. V lost 0 bases and J 6 bases, leaving 12 bases between the germline ends. The CDR3 is 15 residues long. CDR3 loop: CASSQDHRVLNTIYF. The CDR3 DNA is TGCGCCAGCAGCCAAGATCACAGGGTATTAAACACCATATATTTT.

The chain recombines TRBV5-6 with TRBJ2-1, with no clear D. CDR3 size: 13 residues. Per the germline V gene, CDR1 is SGHDT and CDR2 is YYEEEE. Trimming removed 0 bases at V and 4 bases at J, with 5 bases between. Written as DNA, the CDR3 is TGTGCCAGCAGCTTGGGACCATACAATGAGCAGTTCTTC. Translation: CASSLGPYNEQFF.

This clone was seen more than once but under ten times. This chain links TRBV7-8 with TRBJ2-2; D is possibly TRBD1 (5 bases). V dropped 0 bases and J dropped 7 bases, with 12 bases sitting between them. Germline lookup yields CDR1 SGHVS and CDR2 FQNEAQ. This CDR3 comprises 15 residues. The CDR3 sequence: CASSLAPGKGGELFF. The CDR3 DNA reads as TGTGCCAGCAGCTTAGCCCCAGGGAAGGGCGGGGAGCTGTTTTTT.

The chain has TRBV7-8 and TRBJ2-5; D may be TRBD1 (5 bases). V lost 4 bases to trimming and J lost 2 bases, with 8 bases between them. The germline V gene has CDR1 SGHVS and CDR2 FQNEAQ. This CDR3 is 13 amino acids long. The CDR3 loop reads CASSSRVQETQYF. The CDR3 DNA reads TGTGCCAGCAGCTCCAGGGTTCAAGAGACCCAGTACTTC.

As for this clone: The sample has other DNA sequences that encode this CDR3 too. The gene calls are TRBV5-1 and TRBJ1-3, with a weak D call TRBD1 (6 bases). The CDR3 has 14 amino acids. Germline CDR1 reads SGHRS; CDR2 reads YFSETQ. V was clipped by 2 bases and J by 3 bases, with 9 bases between them. The CDR3: CASSLQGFGNTIYF. CDR3 coding DNA: TGCGCCAGCAGCTTACAGGGATTTGGAAACACCATATATTTT.